A single sample gave rise to the 5 T cell receptor beta chains below, sequenced in a study of T-cell memory formation after mild COVID-19. TCRdb itself ran the 5' RACE reads through MiXCR, one entry per CDR3 protein. The repertoire has 100,000 or so distinct CDR3 sequences, approximately 12% of them found once; the top ten carry more than 35%. The specimen sequenced was PBMCs or a T cell subset sorted from them (not recorded which). These receptors all come from a man younger than 35 who had mild COVID-19 (a few samples of this study predate the infection). Cell type and time point are not known.

The sample holds a few counts of this clonotype. The chain couples TRBV7-8 to TRBJ1-3, with no clear D. The CDR3 contains 15 residues. Between the trimmed V and J ends, which lost 0 bases and 0 bases, there was a span of 6 bases. Germline V gene sequence: CDR1 SGHVS, CDR2 FQNEAQ. CDR3 sequence reads: CASSLARNSGNTIYF. CDR3 coding DNA: TGTGCCAGCAGCTTAGCTCGCAACTCTGGAAACACCATATATTTT.

The genes are TRBV7-9 and TRBJ2-4; maybe TRBD2 (5 bases). CDR3 length: 16 amino acids. V lost 5 bases and J 1 base, leaving 15 bases between the germline ends. Looked up from germline, CDR1 is SEHNR and CDR2 is FQNEAQ (reference sequence). The CDR3 sequence is CASSPQGGTAKNIQYF. For the CDR3, the DNA is TGTGCCAGCAGCCCCCAAGGAGGAACTGCCAAAAACATTCAGTACTTC.

The table lists this clonotype with a few counts. The gene calls are TRBV6-5 and TRBJ2-5; perhaps TRBD1 as D (6 bases). The CDR3 runs 15 residues. The germline V gene encodes CDR1 MNHEY and CDR2 SVGAGI. V gave up 0 bases and J gave up 7 bases, with 15 bases separating them. The CDR3 here is CASSYSTTGIGTQYF. CDR3 bases: TGTGCCAGCAGTTACTCGACGACAGGCATAGGGACCCAGTACTTC.

This clonotype was detected many times. The CDR3 bases are TGCGCCAGCAGCTTCCGGGGGGCATCGGGCTACACCTTC. Encoded protein: CASSFRGASGYTF. This chain joins TRBV5-1 and TRBJ1-2, with D perhaps matching TRBD1 (6 bases). The CDR3 consists of 13 residues. Trimming removed 2 bases from V and 8 bases from J, with 13 bases in between. Germline CDR1 and CDR2: SGHRS and YFSETQ.

This clonotype was seen a handful of times. The V call is TRBV4-3, the J call TRBJ1-3, with a weak D call TRBD1 (6 bases). This CDR3 has 15 amino acids. Germline CDR1 reads LGHNA; CDR2 reads YSLEER. Trimming shortened V by 4 bases and J by 4 bases, and 14 bases separated the two germline ends. CDR3 residues: CASSPGLGGGNTIYF. The CDR3 bases are TGCGCCAGCAGCCCGGGTTTGGGGGGCGGAAACACCATATATTTT.